The 7 T cell receptor beta chains below come from one sample, sequenced in a study of blood T cells in healthy people across ages. A sample-barcoded 5' primer and a J-beta primer mix were used in a second PCR of roughly 6 to 12 cycles. TCRdb ran MiXCR on the 5' RACE reads and lists one entry per CDR3 protein. The table shows approximately 900,000 distinct CDR3 sequences, with 25% to 30% occurring only once. The data also belong to a second study, concerning T cells of mothers and their children.

Sequencing input: blood. These receptors all come from a woman in her thirties or forties in good health.

The chain recombines TRBV7-2 with TRBJ2-3; the D gene could be TRBD1 or TRBD2 (5 bases each). V lost 3 bases to trimming and J lost 0 bases, with 10 bases between them. This CDR3 has 15 residues. From germline, CDR1 is SGHTA and CDR2 FQGNSA. The DNA for the CDR3 is TGTGCCAGCAGCTTTTTCGGGGCTAGCACAGATACGCAGTATTTT. Its translation: CASSFFGASTDTQYF.

The chain has TRBV27 and TRBJ2-4; 7 positions match TRBD2. CDR1 MNHEY and CDR2 SMNVEV come from the germline V gene (reference sequence). The length of the CDR3 is 16 residues. V trimming: 3 bases; J trimming: 13 bases; junction bases outside the gene matches: 18. CDR3 coding DNA: TGTGCCAGCAGTTTCGAGGGAGGGATTAGGTTCAATGAGCAGTACTTC. Its protein is CASSFEGGIRFNEQYF.

This clonotype showed up just a few times. The chain employs TRBV7-2 and TRBJ2-3; D possibly corresponds to TRBD1 (6 bases). Trimming cost V 1 base and J 4 bases, with 9 bases left between them. Germline V CDR1 and CDR2: SGHTA, FQGNSA. CDR3 length: 14 residues. The CDR3, as DNA: TGTACCAGCAGCTTAGGACAGGATGCAGATACGCAGTATTTT. Translating it yields CTSSLGQDADTQYF.

The V gene is TRBV27, the J gene TRBJ2-5; weak D call: TRBD1 (6 bases). The tail of the sequence fits TRBJ2-7 better, so the J call may be wrong. This CDR3 comprises 14 residues. The V gene's germline CDR1 is MNHEY and CDR2 SMNVEV (reference sequence). This CDR3 reads CASRLRGNQNEQYF. CDR3 DNA sequence: TGTGCCAGCAGGTTGAGGGGGAATCAGAACGAGCAGTACTTC.

About this clonotype itself: A much larger clone lies a single base off, so this may be a read error. This chain uses TRBV10-3 with TRBJ2-1; 11 nucleotides agree with TRBD2. CDR1 and CDR2 from the germline V gene are ENHRY and SYGVKD. The CDR3 has 18 residues. CDR3 protein: CAISGHFMVAGGYNEEFF. CDR3 DNA sequence: TGTGCCATCAGTGGGCATTTTATGGTAGCGGGGGGGTACAATGAGGAGTTCTTC.

This clonotype occurred a few times. The chain employs TRBV7-2 and TRBJ1-2, with 8 bases that match TRBD1. With 4 bases clipped from V and 8 bases from J, the junction kept 12 bases outside the gene matches. Germline V CDR1 and CDR2: SGHTA, FQGNSA. The CDR3 covers 15 residues. The CDR3: CASSSYQTTGVGYTF. Here the CDR3 DNA reads TGTGCCAGCAGCTCCTACCAAACGACAGGGGTGGGCTACACCTTC.

This clonotype has just a few counts. The chain is built from TRBV13 and TRBJ2-4; 7 positions match TRBD1. Germline loops: CDR1 PRHDT, CDR2 FYEKMQ (reference sequence). The J segment lost 3 bases and the V segment lost 5 bases, leaving 10 bases of the junction unmatched. CDR3 length: 16 amino acids. The CDR3 DNA reads as TGTGCCAGCAGCGAAGCCGGGACAGCCCTCAAAAACATTCAGTACTTC. It codes for CASSEAGTALKNIQYF.